Listed below are T cell receptor beta chains from one sample, sequenced in a study of PD-1 and CTLA-4 blockade in melanoma. Sequenced by immunoSEQ multiplex PCR; TCRdb stores in-frame clones only, minus some. The sample lists 25,000 to 40,000 clones; 88% were seen once. Sequenced here: CD8+ T cells from peripheral blood, sampled from a patient given anti-PD-1 treatment. The receptors derive from a human donor with melanoma. CDR3s include the opening cysteine and the closing phenylalanine or tryptophan.

TRBV2,TRBJ1-2,CASRLSGSSEHGYTF
TRBV27,TRBJ1-5,CATGGDSHNQPQHF
TRBV4-1,TRBJ2-7,CASSQAGVSSYEQYF
TRBV7-9,TRBJ1-1,CASSLGGLDEAFF
TRBV10-3,TRBJ1-5,CAISDNRDRRDQPQHF
TRBV25-1,TRBJ2-2,CASMTGGTGELFF
TRBV30,TRBJ1-2,CAWSVPNPRGTNYGYTF
TRBV11-2,TRBJ2-2,CASSLVGRRETGELFF
TRBV4-1,TRBJ2-7,CASSQVQASYEQYF
TRBV30,TRBJ1-1,CALQGNTEAFF
TRBV5-5,TRBJ2-1,CASSFGSYNEQFF
TRBV4-3,TRBJ1-6,CASSQDRGPNSPLHF
TRBV6-1,TRBJ1-1,CASSDPRKAGESEAFF
TRBV7-2,TRBJ1-6,CASSRTQEASPLHF
TRBV5-1,TRBJ2-3,CASSLRADTQYF
TRBV9,TRBJ2-3,CASSGDTQYF
TRBV28,TRBJ1-2,CASSLARSYGYTF
TRBV13,TRBJ1-1,CASSLGRGANTEAFF
TRBV30,TRBJ2-7,CAWGGQGSYEQYF
TRBV7-9,TRBJ1-2,CASSLGTNYGYTF
TRBV4-2,TRBJ1-4,CASSQASDREGEKLFF
TRBV7-9,TRBJ2-2,CASSVGSPGLAGTGELFF
TRBV28,TRBJ2-6,CASSLSDISGANVLTF
TRBV7-8,TRBJ2-5,CASSLGLTEETQYF
TRBV7-9,TRBJ1-5,CASSSKGWDQPQHF
TRBV9,TRBJ2-7,CASSAAGGPYEQYF
TRBV27,TRBJ1-5,CASSLMATGDQPQHF
TRBV2,TRBJ1-3,CASTTRAVANTIYF
TRBV29-1,TRBJ2-7,CSVGQGLSPYEQYF
TRBV28,TRBJ1-4,CASSSGTGGEKLFF
TRBV27,TRBJ1-2,CATTPFTGGGYGYTF